This entry describes one T cell receptor (beta chain). Its target is not known. This entry comes from a study of OX40 agonist ivuxolimab in advanced cancers. Study as a whole: Among those enrolled, mean age was about 62 years (range roughly 20 to 79) and about 79% were male. Partial responses were achieved by three patients, of whom one had hepatocellular carcinoma and two had cutaneous melanoma.

CDR1 and CDR2 (germline): SGHTS, YDEGEE. V gave up 7 bases and J gave up 3 bases, with 13 bases separating them. This CDR3 contains 13 residues. Clones were sequenced by immunoSEQ multiplex PCR, and TCRdb holds only the in-frame ones, with some missing. The profile shows about 34,000 clones, approximately 82% of them singletons. Broader study findings: On average, CD8+ T cells had more expanded clones than CD4+. Blood T cells, both CD4+ and CD8+, expanded clonally by week 6 at 0.1 to 3.0 mg/kg.

Material: CD4+ or CD8+ T cells sorted from blood, obtained in a trial of the OX40 agonist ivuxolimab. The receptor comes from an adult with an advanced solid tumor such as melanoma, head and neck, liver or kidney cancer. The chain carries TRBV5-8 and TRBJ1-1, with D unresolved. This CDR3 is CASEETPDTEAFF. The CDR3 region has the DNA TGTGCCAGCGAAGAAACCCCGGACACTGAAGCTTTCTTT.